This entry lists 9 T cell receptor beta chains sequenced from one sample in a study of T cell repertoires in cytomegalovirus infection. MiXCR, applied by TCRdb to the reads, yields one record per CDR3 protein. The sample yields roughly 860,000 distinct CDR3 sequences, about 31% seen once. Their antigens remain unidentified. The source material was cultured CD8+ T cells from PBMCs, sampled from culture after CMV antigen stimulation. These receptors all stem from a human donor in good health (CMV status not recorded). Some clones in this sample may be carry-over from other donors' samples.

The chain joins TRBV7-9 to TRBJ2-7, with TRBD2 matching 8 bases. Germline V lookup: CDR1 SEHNR, CDR2 FQNEAQ (reference sequence). With 2 bases clipped from V and 2 bases from J, the junction kept 5 bases outside the gene matches. CDR3 length: 15 amino acids. The CDR3 DNA reads TGTGCCAGCAGCTTAAGAGGCGGGGGGACCTACGAGCAGTACTTC. As protein: CASSLRGGGTYEQYF.

Ten or more counts support this clonotype. The V gene is TRBV7-2, the J gene TRBJ2-3; TRBD2 agrees at 7 bases. The CDR3 has 15 residues. Trimming cost V 3 bases and J 6 bases; bases outside gene matches: 9. The V gene's germline CDR1 is SGHTA and CDR2 FQGNSA. As DNA, the CDR3 is TGTGCCAGCAGCTTTACGGGACTATCCGGGGATACGCAGTATTTT. Translating it yields CASSFTGLSGDTQYF. The whole variable domain, remainder taken from reference TRBV7-2 and TRBJ2-3, is GAGVSQSPSNKVTEKGKDVELRCDPISGHTALYWYRQSLGQGLEFLIYFQGNSAPDKSGLPSDRFSAERTGGSVSTLTIQRTQQEDSAVYLCASSFTGLSGDTQYFGPGTRLTVL.

CDR3 loop: CASSEMPSGGFSTDTQYF. For the CDR3, the DNA is TGTGCCAGCAGTGAAATGCCTTCTGGCGGCTTCAGCACAGATACGCAGTATTTT. The chain has TRBV2 and TRBJ2-3; D gene uncertain. The CDR3 consists of 18 residues. The V gene's germline CDR1 is SNHLY and CDR2 FYNNEI. With 2 bases removed from V and 0 bases from J, the gap between germline ends came to 18 bases.

This clonotype was recorded a few times. The rearrangement uses TRBV7-9 and TRBJ2-5; D is ambiguous. Germline V gene sequence: CDR1 SEHNR, CDR2 FQNEAQ (reference sequence). CDR3 size: 14 residues. Trimming left V 4 bases short and J 2 bases short, with 11 bases between. CDR3 amino acids: CASSSEVDQETQYF. The CDR3 coding sequence is TGTGCCAGCAGCTCAGAAGTGGATCAAGAGACCCAGTACTTC.

This clonotype was seen ten or more times. This chain joins TRBV12-3 or TRBV12-4 and TRBJ2-3, with 9 bases fitting TRBD1. The CDR3 spans 16 residues. Losses at the gene ends were 6 bases for V and 4 bases for J; bases not matched to a gene: 11. CDR3 protein: CASSLQRDRVSDTQYF. For the CDR3, the DNA is TGTGCCAGCAGCCTACAACGGGACAGGGTGTCAGATACGCAGTATTTT.

This clonotype has more than one count but fewer than ten. The chain recombines TRBV6-1 with TRBJ2-2; D not certain. Germline assignment: CDR1 MNHNS and CDR2 SASEGT. This CDR3 has 15 amino acids. V was trimmed by 2 bases and J by 6 bases, leaving 13 bases between them. The CDR3 DNA reads TGTGCCAGCAGTGAACGGACCCAGGTGCCCGGGGAGCTGTTTTTT. Its translation: CASSERTQVPGELFF.

The V call is TRBV6-1, the J call TRBJ1-4; D perhaps matches TRBD1 (6 bases). Germline V gene sequence: CDR1 MNHNS, CDR2 SASEGT. The CDR3 totals 12 residues. The ends were cut back, 6 bases at V and 7 bases at J, with 9 bases in the middle. CDR3 in amino acids: CASRDSLEKLFF. The CDR3 DNA reads TGTGCCAGCAGGGACAGCCTTGAAAAACTGTTTTTT.

This chain joins TRBV27 and TRBJ1-1; D might be TRBD1 (5 bases). The germline V gene has CDR1 MNHEY and CDR2 SMNVEV (reference sequence). CDR3 length: 13 amino acids. Trimming cost V 7 bases and J 3 bases, with 12 bases left between them. The DNA for the CDR3 is TGTGCCAGCATGACCGGGGCGGACACTGAAGCTTTCTTT. Amino acids: CASMTGADTEAFF.

This clonotype was observed at least ten times. This chain uses TRBV7-2 with TRBJ2-3; D is ambiguous. Per germline, CDR1 SGHTA and CDR2 FQGNSA. The CDR3 is 15 residues long. Deletions cut 2 bases from V and 2 bases from J, with 11 bases between. DNA of the CDR3: TGTGCCAGCAGCTTAAGTCTGGGGAACACAGATACGCAGTATTTT. Its translation is CASSLSLGNTDTQYF.